This T cell receptor beta chain was captured in a study of graft-versus-host responses after intestinal transplantation. Only in-frame clones appear in the TCRdb table, and some are missing; sequencing was by immunoSEQ multiplex PCR. The repertoire consists of about 88,000 clones, with 80% to 95% occurring once and the leading ten covering 0.3% to 0.45%. In regard to this clone: Its antigen is undetermined.

The origin of this receptor is a human donor who was the organ donor for an intestinal transplant. The sequencing used unstimulated CD4+ T cells sorted from spleen or lymph node cells, collected before transplant.

CDR3 nucleotides: TGTGCCAGCAGCTCCATACAGGGTGCTGAAGCTTTCTTT. Translation: CASSSIQGAEAFF. This sequence joins TRBV7-9 and TRBJ1-1; TRBD1 might be the D (6 bases). V gave up 4 bases and J gave up 6 bases, with 12 bases separating them. This CDR3 region has 13 residues. Germline lookup yields CDR1 SEHNR and CDR2 FQNEAQ (reference sequence).